This paragraph covers one T cell receptor (beta chain) sequence. There are 17 residues in the CDR3. From germline, CDR1 is DFQATT and CDR2 SNEGSKA (reference sequence). Germline trimming cut 3 bases from V and 2 bases from J; bases unmatched to any gene: 13. The sample is drawn from a study of blood T cell repertoires in COVID-19. For the study at large: COVID-19 samples, acute and convalescent, were from the United States, Italy and Spain. T cells, B-cell-depleted T cells, or PBMCs supplied cDNA or gDNA.

Under the authors' procedure: Scientists estimated how many nucleated cells there were by amplifying reference gene primers. Libraries were prepared by immunoSEQ multiplex PCR; TCRdb keeps only in-frame clonotypes and omits some of them. V and J calls and clone size follow that table, whereas D and trimming were derived from the DNA. The repertoire includes about 300,000 clones, around 84% of them detected once, and about 1.5% sits in the top ten. Seattle enrolled patients during active infection and tracked them longitudinally. The sequence was collected from a human donor with COVID-19, enrolled during active disease. The donor label of this sample is uncertain. The chain uses TRBV20-1 and TRBJ2-3, with TRBD2 matching 8 bases. Sequenced sample: peripheral blood. As DNA, the CDR3 is TGCAGTGCTAGTGGGGGCTTCGTTAGCGGGACCACAGATACGCAGTATTTT. It encodes CSASGGFVSGTTDTQYF.